The 8 T cell receptor beta chains listed next were all sequenced from one sample in a study of blood T cell repertoires in COVID-19. Profiled with immunoSEQ multiplex PCR; TCRdb holds only in-frame clones, not every one. The table lists hundreds of thousands of clones, 80% to 90% of them singletons. The sequenced sample was peripheral blood. The receptors shown here come from a woman in her forties or fifties with acute or convalescent COVID-19.

This chain uses TRBV18 with TRBJ2-1, with 10 nucleotides matching TRBD2. Looked up from germline, CDR1 is KGHSH and CDR2 is LQKENI. Unmatched junction bases numbered 11, after V lost 4 bases and J lost 8 bases. The CDR3 is 16 amino acids. The CDR3 reads CASSRSASGRTDEQFF. The CDR3 coding sequence is TGTGCCAGCTCACGGTCGGCTAGCGGGAGAACGGATGAGCAGTTCTTC. Variable domain in full (rest from reference TRBV18 and TRBJ2-1): NAGVMQNPRHLVRRRGQEARLRCSPMKGHSHVYWYRQLPEEGLKFMVYLQKENIIDESGMPKERFSAEFPKEGPSILRIQQVVRGDSAAYFCASSRSASGRTDEQFFGPGTRLTVL.

The chain recombines TRBV27 with TRBJ1-5, with D hard to call. V was pared by 2 bases and J by 1 base, with 9 bases between. The germline V gene has CDR1 MNHEY and CDR2 SMNVEV (reference sequence). CDR3 length: 15 amino acids. CDR3 coding DNA: TGTGCCAGCAGTTTAGGAGGACGGAGCAATCAGCCCCAGCATTTT. Translated: CASSLGGRSNQPQHF.

The gene calls are TRBV3-1 (or the pseudogene TRBV3-2) and TRBJ2-5, with 7 bases fitting TRBD1. The germline CDR1 and CDR2 sequences are LGHDT and YNNKEL (reference sequence). The CDR3 covers 14 residues. Trimming cost V 0 bases and J 4 bases; bases outside gene matches: 2. The CDR3 nucleotides read TGTGCCAGCAGCCAAGAAACAGGGGCAGAGACCCAGTACTTC. Translated: CASSQETGAETQYF.

This clone was detected only a few times. This rearrangement joins TRBV27 to TRBJ2-5, with 10 bases that match TRBD1. The germline gives CDR1 MNHEY, CDR2 SMNVEV (reference sequence). With 0 bases clipped from V and 1 base from J, the junction kept 5 bases outside the gene matches. This CDR3 region has 17 residues. The CDR3 here is CASSLSSDRGPQETQYF. The DNA of the CDR3 is TGTGCCAGCAGTTTATCGAGCGACAGGGGGCCCCAAGAGACCCAGTACTTC.

The sample holds a few counts of this clone. The rearrangement links TRBV24-1 to TRBJ2-7; 9 bases map to TRBD1. Losses at the gene ends were 2 bases for V and 1 base for J; bases not matched to a gene: 5. The CDR3 is 16 amino acids. Per the germline V gene, CDR1 is KGHDR and CDR2 is SFDVKD. CDR3 residues: CATSDSGTGKSYEQYF. Written as DNA, the CDR3 is TGTGCCACCAGTGATTCCGGGACAGGGAAGTCCTACGAGCAGTACTTC.

V usage is TRBV19 and J usage is TRBJ1-3; perhaps TRBD1 as D (6 bases). The V gene's germline CDR1 is LNHDA and CDR2 SQIVND (reference sequence). Between the trimmed V and J ends, which lost 6 bases and 0 bases, there was a span of 15 bases. The CDR3 totals 16 residues. The CDR3 sequence is CASRSADRRSGNTIYF. CDR3 bases: TGTGCCAGTAGGTCGGCCGACAGGCGCTCTGGAAACACCATATATTTT. Filled out from reference TRBV19 and TRBJ1-3, the complete variable domain reads DGGITQSPKYLFRKEGQNVTLSCEQNLNHDAMYWYRQDPGQGLRLIYYSQIVNDFQKGDIAEGYSVSREKKESFPLTVTSAQKNPTAFYLCASRSADRRSGNTIYFGEGSWLTVV.

The V and J genes are TRBV5-1 and TRBJ2-1, with 11 bases aligning to TRBD1. Germline CDR1 is SGHRS and CDR2 is YFSETQ. J was trimmed by 6 bases and V by 4 bases; bases with no gene match: 6. The CDR3 covers 15 residues. DNA of the CDR3: TGCGCCAGCAGCATCCCCGGGACAGGGGGCAATGAGCAGTTCTTC. Protein: CASSIPGTGGNEQFF. Looking up the rest from reference TRBV5-1 and TRBJ2-1 gives the full variable domain: KAGVTQTPRYLIKTRGQQVTLSCSPISGHRSVSWYQQTPGQGLQFLFEYFSETQRNKGNFPGRFSGRQFSNSRSEMNVSTLELGDSALYLCASSIPGTGGNEQFFGPGTRLTVL.

This clone was recorded once. The same CDR3 arises from other DNA sequences in this sample as well. The chain employs TRBV18 and TRBJ2-1, with 12 bases matching TRBD2. V shed 2 bases, J shed 0 bases, and the junction held 5 bases outside the gene matches. The CDR3 contains 18 residues. The germline gives CDR1 KGHSH, CDR2 LQKENI. The CDR3 protein is CASSPLSLAGGSYNEQFF. The DNA of the CDR3 is TGTGCCAGCTCACCATTATCACTAGCGGGAGGCTCCTACAATGAGCAGTTCTTC.